The 14 T cell receptor beta chains listed next were all sequenced from one sample in a study of blood T cells in healthy people across ages. The use of a sample-barcoded 5' primer and a J-beta primer mix characterized a second PCR of roughly 6 to 11 cycles. A single record per CDR3 protein comes from TCRdb applying MiXCR to the 5' RACE reads. In the table there are 700,000 or so distinct CDR3 sequences, 20% to 25% of which are singletons. Sequenced material: blood. These receptors all stem from a man in his 70s in good health.

This clonotype has a handful of counts. The gene calls are TRBV27 and TRBJ2-5, with D hard to call. This CDR3 region has 15 residues. V was cut by 5 bases and J by 5 bases, with 18 bases left in between. Germline lookup yields CDR1 MNHEY and CDR2 SMNVEV (reference sequence). CDR3 nucleotides: TGTGCCAGCAGTCCGAGAAACAGTGGAACCGAGACCCAGTACTTC. Translation gives CASSPRNSGTETQYF.

The chain links TRBV5-1 to TRBJ1-3; 7 bases are a match to TRBD1. The CDR3 loop spans 14 amino acids. Germline V gene data show CDR1 as SGHRS and CDR2 as YFSETQ. The junction had 4 bases not matched to a gene; V was cut back by 4 bases and J by 3 bases. The CDR3 is CASSQGGFGNTIYF. For the CDR3, the DNA is TGCGCCAGCAGCCAGGGGGGCTTTGGAAACACCATATATTTT.

The chain carries TRBV3-1 and TRBJ1-1, with TRBD1 as a possible D gene (5 bases). V shed 4 bases and J shed 3 bases, with 12 bases lying between them. The CDR3 has 14 amino acids. The germline V gene encodes CDR1 LGHDT and CDR2 YNNKEL (reference sequence). CDR3 nucleotides: TGTGCCAGCAGCCGTAACCGGGGCTACACTGAAGCTTTCTTT. Its translation is CASSRNRGYTEAFF.

The table lists this clonotype with a few counts. At one end the junction does not follow the germline gene, possibly because of a read error. The chain couples TRBV29-1 to TRBJ1-4; a weak D match, TRBD1 (5 bases). Germline CDR1 reads SQVTM; CDR2 reads ANQGSEA. This CDR3 has 14 residues. The CDR3 DNA reads TGCAGCGTTGCCAGCCCAGGGCTGGGTGAAAGACTGTTTTTT. Encoded protein: CSVASPGLGERLFF.

This clonotype was seen a handful of times. The chain couples TRBV28 to TRBJ2-7, with 10 bases aligning to TRBD2. The germline gives CDR1 MDHEN, CDR2 SYDVKM. This CDR3 has 17 residues. V shed 6 bases, J shed 3 bases, and the junction held 14 bases outside the gene matches. The CDR3 protein is CASSGTYRGLADYEQYF. The CDR3 DNA sequence: TGTGCCAGCAGCGGTACGTATCGAGGACTAGCGGACTACGAGCAGTACTTC.

This clonotype was counted ten times or more. The chain recombines TRBV5-5 with TRBJ2-1, with 9 bases lining up with TRBD1. J gave up 3 bases and V 4 bases, and 2 bases lay outside the gene matches. The V gene's germline CDR1 is SGHKS and CDR2 YYEKEE (reference sequence). The CDR3 spans 14 residues. The CDR3 region is CASSLTGGYNEQFF. In DNA, the CDR3 is TGTGCCAGCAGCCTGACAGGGGGCTACAATGAGCAGTTCTTC.

The rearrangement links TRBV19 to TRBJ2-3, with D possibly matching TRBD2 (6 bases). With 11 bases removed from V and 0 bases from J, the gap between germline ends came to 15 bases. The CDR3 length is 14 residues. CDR1 and CDR2 from the germline V gene are LNHDA and SQIVND (reference sequence). The CDR3 DNA sequence: TGTGCCTCGGTCGGGAGCGGGAGCACAGATACGCAGTATTTT. Translating gives CASVGSGSTDTQYF.

CDR3 residues: CASSDRSSGVDTQYF. DNA for the CDR3: TGCGCCAGCAGTGATCGGTCTAGCGGGGTGGATACGCAGTATTTT. The chain couples TRBV10-2 to TRBJ2-3; 9 bases are a match to TRBD2. The ends lost 3 bases at V and 6 bases at J; junction bases unmatched: 7. Germline-derived CDR1 and CDR2 are WSHSY and SAAADI. The CDR3 has 15 amino acids.

The chain carries TRBV3-1 and TRBJ2-5; D might be TRBD1 (6 bases). The CDR3 is 14 amino acids. CDR1 and CDR2 from the germline V gene are LGHDT and YNNKEL (reference sequence). Deletions cut 1 base from V and 2 bases from J, with 8 bases between. The chain's CDR3 is CASSQVGQQETQYF. Written as DNA, the CDR3 is TGTGCCAGCAGCCAAGTTGGACAGCAAGAGACCCAGTACTTC.

Turning to this clonotype: A single base separates this from a much larger clone, so it may be a read error. The V and J genes are TRBV7-2 and TRBJ2-5; the match to TRBD2 covers 11 bases. The CDR3 is 15 residues long. V lost 5 bases and J lost 3; bases outside the gene matches: 5. Germline values: CDR1 SGHTA, CDR2 FQGNSA. DNA of the CDR3: TGTGCCAGCAGCCAAGCGGGACTAGCGGAAGAGACCCAGTACTTC. This sequence encodes CASSQAGLAEETQYF. Supplemented by reference TRBV7-2 and TRBJ2-5, the full variable domain reads GAGVSQSPSNKVTEKGKDVELRCDPISGHTALYWYRQSLGQGLEFLIYFQGNSAPDKSGLPSDRFSAERTGGSVSTLTIQRTQQEDSAVYLCASSQAGLAEETQYFGPGTRLLVL.

This clonotype appeared a few times. The rearrangement joins TRBV4-3 to TRBJ2-1; 12 bases agree with TRBD2. The CDR3 length is 18 residues. Germline V gene data show CDR1 as LGHNA and CDR2 as YSLEER. With V trimmed by 2 bases and J by 1 base, 6 bases remained unmatched. This CDR3 is CASSQNPGLAGSYNEQFF. CDR3 DNA: TGCGCCAGCAGCCAAAATCCCGGACTAGCGGGGTCCTACAATGAGCAGTTCTTC.

This clonotype was seen a handful of times. The chain uses TRBV12-3 or TRBV12-4 and TRBJ2-1; 11 bases fit TRBD2. The CDR3 consists of 14 residues. After removal of 6 bases from V and 5 bases from J, the junction contained 3 bases not matched to a gene. Written as DNA, the CDR3 is TGTGCCAGCAGACCGACTAGCGGGAACAATGAGCAGTTCTTC. This codes for CASRPTSGNNEQFF.

The sample holds a few counts of this clonotype. V usage is TRBV5-1 and J usage is TRBJ2-5; 12 bases fit TRBD2. Trimming removed 3 bases from V and 11 bases from J; junction bases left unmatched: 5. This CDR3 is built from 13 residues. Per the germline V gene, CDR1 is SGHRS and CDR2 is YFSETQ. The CDR3, as DNA: TGCGCCAGCAGCTGGACTAGCGGGGATGAGCAGTACTTC. Residues: CASSWTSGDEQYF.

This chain uses TRBV4-2 with TRBJ1-2; TRBD1 agrees at 7 bases. The CDR3 covers 14 residues. V lost 3 bases, J lost 7 bases, and 8 bases stayed unmatched. Germline V CDR1 and CDR2: LGHNA, YNFKEQ. The CDR3 nucleotides are TGTGCCAGCAGCCAGGAAGGGGGCGTGAGTGGCTACACCTTC. It yields the protein CASSQEGGVSGYTF.